A single sample is the source of the 12 T cell receptor beta chains below, sequenced in a study of cytomegalovirus exposure and HLA in healthy donors. Amplification used 60 Vbeta primers and 13 Jbeta primers. The method was immunoSEQ multiplex PCR; TCRdb's version includes in-frame clones alone and lacks a portion of them. This table has some 180,000 clones, roughly an eighth appearing once. Sequencing used PBMCs. The source is a man in his forties or fifties in good health and CMV-seropositive.

The V gene is TRBV5-4, the J gene TRBJ2-2; 7 bases align to TRBD1. After removal of 3 bases from V and 7 bases from J, the junction contained 3 bases not matched to a gene. The CDR3 consists of 13 residues. Germline V gene lookup returns CDR1 SGHNT and CDR2 YYREEE (reference sequence). CDR3 sequence (DNA): TGTGCCAGCAGCTCAGGGGGAGTCGGGGAGCTGTTTTTT. This gives the protein CASSSGGVGELFF.

This clone was recorded a few times. The chain employs TRBV11-3 and TRBJ2-6; no definite D call. The CDR3 runs to 14 residues. Trimming pared 2 bases from V and 4 bases from J, leaving 6 bases between. Germline V gene sequence: CDR1 SGHNT, CDR2 YENEEA. This chain's CDR3 is CASSLPLGANVLTF. The CDR3 bases are TGTGCCAGCAGCTTACCCCTGGGGGCCAACGTCCTGACTTTC.

The genes are TRBV19 and TRBJ2-1; D is unresolved. CDR1 and CDR2 (germline): LNHDA, SQIVND (reference sequence). With 10 bases removed from V and 4 bases from J, the gap between germline ends came to 14 bases. The length of the CDR3 is 13 residues. The CDR3 loop is CATKQKRYNEQFF. The CDR3 DNA is TGTGCCACTAAACAGAAAAGATACAATGAGCAGTTCTTC.

This clone was recorded a few times. The chain uses TRBV9 and TRBJ2-7; 10 bases align to TRBD1. The CDR3 has 14 amino acids. The J segment lost 0 bases and the V segment lost 4 bases, leaving 1 base of the junction unmatched. CDR1 and CDR2 (germline): SGDLS, YYNGEE. This chain's CDR3 is CASSRDRGSYEQYF. For the CDR3, the DNA is TGTGCCAGCAGCCGGGACAGGGGCTCCTACGAGCAGTACTTC.

The chain uses TRBV19 and TRBJ2-3, with 8 bases fitting TRBD2. V shed 4 bases and J 1 base; nucleotides not matched to a gene: 4. This CDR3 spans 15 amino acids. The germline V gene has CDR1 LNHDA and CDR2 SQIVND (reference sequence). CDR3 amino acids: CASSKQRGRTDTQYF. CDR3 DNA: TGTGCCAGTAGTAAACAGCGGGGGCGCACAGATACGCAGTATTTT.

CDR3: CATSRTIMTFNSNQPQHF. The CDR3 DNA is TGTGCCACCAGCAGGACTATAATGACTTTTAATAGCAATCAGCCCCAGCATTTT. The V gene is TRBV15, the J gene TRBJ1-5; no clear D. Germline CDR1 reads LNHNV; CDR2 reads YYDKDF (reference sequence). The CDR3 is made up of 18 amino acids. The germline V and J ends were trimmed by 3 bases and 0 bases, with 18 bases remaining between them.

The V call is TRBV29-1, the J call TRBJ2-1; D possibly corresponds to TRBD2 (5 bases). V was shortened by 0 bases and J by 6 bases, with 12 bases between the two germline ends. The CDR3 runs to 14 residues. Germline lookup yields CDR1 SQVTM and CDR2 ANQGSEA. CDR3 sequence (DNA): TGCAGCGTTGAAGAGTACGAGGGTATCAATGAGCAGTTCTTC. Amino acid sequence: CSVEEYEGINEQFF.

In this sample, this clone turned up a few times. This chain joins TRBV27 and TRBJ1-1; weak D call: TRBD1 (6 bases). The ends were cut back, 3 bases at V and 10 bases at J, with 15 bases in the middle. The germline V gene encodes CDR1 MNHEY and CDR2 SMNVEV (reference sequence). The CDR3 runs 13 residues. CDR3 sequence (DNA): TGTGCCAGCAGTTTCCGAGAGCGAGGGGGAGCTTTCTTT. Its translation: CASSFRERGGAFF.

The J gene is TRBJ1-5, the V gene TRBV7-2, with 8 bases matching TRBD1. The length of the CDR3 is 15 residues. The germline gives CDR1 SGHTA, CDR2 FQGNSA. After removal of 4 bases from V and 6 bases from J, the junction contained 8 bases not matched to a gene. CDR3 protein: CASSWGQDRGQPQHF. CDR3 sequence (DNA): TGTGCCAGCAGCTGGGGACAGGACCGAGGTCAGCCCCAGCATTTT.

In this sample, this clone turned up a few times. The chain employs TRBV7-2 and TRBJ2-5, with D tentatively TRBD1 (6 bases). This CDR3 is 13 amino acids long. CDR1 and CDR2 from the germline V gene are SGHTA and FQGNSA. The ends were cut back, 2 bases at V and 4 bases at J, with 8 bases in the middle. This chain's CDR3 is CASSLKGGETQYF. For the CDR3, the DNA is TGTGCCAGCAGCTTAAAAGGGGGAGAGACCCAGTACTTC.

V is TRBV19 and J is TRBJ2-5; 11 bases map to TRBD1. Trimming took 4 bases from V and 1 from J; bases not matched to a gene: 5. This CDR3 is built from 16 residues. Germline V CDR1 and CDR2: LNHDA, SQIVND (reference sequence). The CDR3 sequence is CASSTSGTGGQETQYF. The CDR3 DNA is TGTGCCAGTAGTACCTCCGGGACAGGGGGCCAAGAGACCCAGTACTTC.

This clone was counted between two and nine times. The CDR3 DNA reads TGTGCCAGCAGCGTACGGGGGGATTTAGATACGCAGTATTTT. Translating it yields CASSVRGDLDTQYF. This chain connects TRBV9 to TRBJ2-3; 7 positions match TRBD2. Unmatched junction bases numbered 4, after V lost 1 base and J lost 5 bases. This CDR3 is 14 amino acids long. The germline gives CDR1 SGDLS, CDR2 YYNGEE. Supplemented by reference TRBV9 and TRBJ2-3, the full variable domain reads DSGVTQTPKHLITATGQRVTLRCSPRSGDLSVYWYQQSLDQGLQFLIQYYNGEERAKGNILERFSAQQFPDLHSELNLSSLELGDSALYFCASSVRGDLDTQYFGPGTRLTVL.